The 25 T cell receptor beta chains listed next were all sequenced from one sample in a study of cytomegalovirus exposure and HLA in healthy donors. Repertoires were generated with immunoSEQ multiplex PCR, while TCRdb's copy carries only in-frame clones and drops some. The data show around 61,000 clones, with roughly 92% seen just once and roughly 5.3% held by the top ten. The sample consisted of PBMCs. The receptors were gathered from a man between 18 and 35 years old in good health and CMV-seropositive.

The genes are TRBV6-5 and TRBJ2-7; TRBD2 aligns across 10 bases. J was trimmed by 0 bases and V by 6 bases; bases with no gene match: 2. CDR3 size: 14 residues. Germline CDR1 reads MNHEY; CDR2 reads SVGAGI. In DNA, the CDR3 is TGTGCCAGCAGCCCTAGCGGGAGCTCCTACGAGCAGTACTTC. It yields the protein CASSPSGSSYEQYF.

This clone was counted only a few times. The chain recombines TRBV7-8 with TRBJ2-1, with D perhaps matching TRBD2 (5 bases). V lost 6 bases to trimming and J lost 9 bases, with 21 bases between them. In germline, CDR1 is SGHVS, CDR2 FQNEAQ. This CDR3 is built from 15 residues. The CDR3: CASRERAILTSEQFF. The CDR3 DNA sequence: TGTGCCAGCAGGGAGAGGGCTATCCTTACATCTGAGCAGTTCTTC.

CDR3 residues: CASSLDRDRFYEQYF. CDR3 DNA sequence: TGTGCCAGCAGCTTAGATCGGGACAGGTTCTACGAGCAGTACTTC. The V call is TRBV11-2, the J call TRBJ2-7; 8 bases are shared with TRBD1. The CDR3 has 15 amino acids. The germline gives CDR1 SGHAT, CDR2 FQNNGV. Trimming cost V 0 bases and J 3 bases; bases outside gene matches: 4.

This sequence joins TRBV6-6 and TRBJ1-5; D remains unclear. The germline V gene encodes CDR1 MNHNY and CDR2 SVGAGI (reference sequence). V lost 2 bases, J lost 4 bases, and 15 bases lay in between. This CDR3 contains 16 residues. CDR3 nucleotides: TGTGCCAGCAGTTACGACCCCCGGGTTTCAAATCAGCCCCAGCATTTT. This encodes CASSYDPRVSNQPQHF.

The V call is TRBV23-1, the J call TRBJ1-5; D possibly corresponds to TRBD1 (5 bases). TRBV23-1 is designated an ORF whose function remains uncertain. There are 13 residues in the CDR3. V lost 2 bases and J lost 5, with 7 bases in between. The CDR3 spells CASSQRRDQPQHF. The CDR3 DNA follows: TGCGCCAGCAGTCAACGCAGGGATCAGCCCCAGCATTTT.

The genes are TRBV6-5 and TRBJ1-1, with unresolved D. This CDR3 has 13 amino acids. Trimming took off 5 bases at V and 4 bases at J, with 11 bases between the two ends. Germline-derived CDR1 and CDR2 are MNHEY and SVGAGI. The CDR3: CASSRGGGTEAFF. The CDR3 DNA reads TGTGCCAGCAGTCGGGGAGGAGGCACTGAAGCTTTCTTT.

The chain is built from TRBV5-1 and TRBJ1-2; tentative D call: TRBD1 (5 bases). The CDR3 is 16 residues long. Trimming took off 1 base at V and 5 bases at J, with 18 bases between the two ends. Germline V gene data show CDR1 as SGHRS and CDR2 as YFSETQ. The CDR3 DNA reads as TGCGCCAGCAGCTTGCCAAGAGGGCAGGGAGGATATGGCTACACCTTC. Translated, it gives CASSLPRGQGGYGYTF.

The rearrangement links TRBV5-4 to TRBJ2-3; tentative D call: TRBD1 (6 bases). Germline lookup yields CDR1 SGHNT and CDR2 YYREEE (reference sequence). The CDR3 length is 16 residues. V lost 4 bases and J 0 bases, leaving 15 bases between the germline ends. The CDR3 reads CASSLDSRPSTDTQYF. In DNA, the CDR3 is TGTGCCAGCAGCCTGGACAGTCGACCTAGCACAGATACGCAGTATTTT.

CDR3 bases: TGTGCCAGCAGCTTAGTGGTAGCGAGTAGAGAGACCCAGTACTTC. As protein: CASSLVVASRETQYF. This chain links TRBV7-8 with TRBJ2-5; tentative D call: TRBD2 (5 bases). The CDR3 has 15 amino acids. CDR1 is SGHVS, CDR2 FQNEAQ, per germline. Trimming removed 1 base at V and 4 bases at J, with 13 bases between.

The chain recombines TRBV7-6 with TRBJ1-1; TRBD1 agrees at 8 bases. V dropped 3 bases and J dropped 2; count of bases not matched to a gene: 5. This CDR3 region has 15 residues. Germline V CDR1 and CDR2: SGHVS, FNYEAQ. The CDR3, as DNA: TGTGCCAGCAGCTTGACAGGGGACAACAACACTGAAGCTTTCTTT. Translating gives CASSLTGDNNTEAFF.

CDR3 coding DNA: TGTGCCAGCAGTTCCGCGGGACTAGCGGAAGAGACCCAGTACTTC. Translating gives CASSSAGLAEETQYF. This chain uses TRBV28 with TRBJ2-5, with 11 bases lining up with TRBD2. With 4 bases clipped from V and 3 bases from J, the junction kept 4 bases outside the gene matches. This CDR3 has 15 amino acids. Germline V gene data show CDR1 as MDHEN and CDR2 as SYDVKM.

The chain employs TRBV27 and TRBJ2-1; TRBD1 is a possible D gene (6 bases). Germline V gene data show CDR1 as MNHEY and CDR2 as SMNVEV (reference sequence). The CDR3 is 16 amino acids. Trimming left V 2 bases short and J 7 bases short, with 18 bases between. CDR3 sequence (DNA): TGTGCCAGCAGTTTACTCGGGGCAGGGGTAGGTAATGAGCAGTTCTTC. This sequence encodes CASSLLGAGVGNEQFF.

The chain combines TRBV7-6 with TRBJ2-1, with D possibly being TRBD2 (6 bases). The CDR3 spans 15 residues. Germline CDR1 and CDR2: SGHVS and FNYEAQ. V lost 6 bases and J lost 2, with 14 bases in between. For the CDR3, the DNA is TGTGCCAGCAGTCGCAGCGGGTCTACCTACAATGAGCAGTTCTTC. Protein: CASSRSGSTYNEQFF.

The CDR3 DNA reads TGTGCCAGCAGTTTGTGGGGAGGGAGCTCCTACAATGAGCAGTTCTTC. Protein: CASSLWGGSSYNEQFF. The chain carries TRBV27 and TRBJ2-1, with 7 bases lining up with TRBD2. V trimming: 3 bases; J trimming: 0 bases; junction bases outside the gene matches: 5. CDR3 length: 16 amino acids. Germline V CDR1 and CDR2: MNHEY, SMNVEV (reference sequence).

The rearrangement joins TRBV9 to TRBJ2-3; possibly TRBD2 for D (5 bases). This CDR3 contains 14 residues. CDR1 is SGDLS and CDR2 is YYNGEE in the germline V gene. V lost 3 bases and J lost 2, with 10 bases in between. DNA of the CDR3: TGTGCCAGCAGCGCCCGGACTGCCACAGATACGCAGTATTTT. Translated: CASSARTATDTQYF. The full variable domain, completed using reference TRBV9 and TRBJ2-3, is DSGVTQTPKHLITATGQRVTLRCSPRSGDLSVYWYQQSLDQGLQFLIQYYNGEERAKGNILERFSAQQFPDLHSELNLSSLELGDSALYFCASSARTATDTQYFGPGTRLTVL.

The genes are TRBV12-5 and TRBJ2-2; TRBD2 might be the D (5 bases). V lost 2 bases to trimming and J lost 4 bases, with 11 bases between them. CDR1 LGHNT and CDR2 FRNRAP come from the germline V gene. This CDR3 is built from 15 residues. For the CDR3, the DNA is TGTGCTAGTGGTTTGTTAGAGGGTACCACCGGGGAGCTGTTTTTT. The encoded protein is CASGLLEGTTGELFF.

J is TRBJ2-1 and V is TRBV7-9, with a possible D match to TRBD2 (6 bases). CDR3 length: 14 residues. CDR1 and CDR2 (germline): SEHNR, FQNEAQ (reference sequence). V was trimmed by 5 bases and J by 7 bases, leaving 15 bases between them. The CDR3 loop reads CASSRRDSGNEQFF. Written as DNA, the CDR3 is TGTGCCAGCAGCAGGCGGGACTCGGGGAATGAGCAGTTCTTC.

This sequence joins TRBV10-3 and TRBJ2-1; TRBD2 matches 9 bases. This CDR3 has 16 residues. The germline CDR1 and CDR2 sequences are ENHRY and SYGVKD. J lost 4 bases, V lost 3 bases, and 7 bases had no gene match. CDR3 nucleotides: TGTGCCATCAGTGAATTAGCGGGAGATCTTTACAATGAGCAGTTCTTC. It translates to CAISELAGDLYNEQFF.

The chain employs TRBV6-1 and TRBJ2-2, with 8 bases aligning to TRBD2. The CDR3 runs to 15 residues. V lost 6 bases, J lost 4 bases, and 7 bases stayed unmatched. Per the germline V gene, CDR1 is MNHNS and CDR2 is SASEGT. The CDR3 is CASRSSGRSTGELFF. In DNA, the CDR3 is TGTGCCAGCAGGTCCAGCGGGAGATCCACCGGGGAGCTGTTTTTT.

The rearrangement uses TRBV7-3 and TRBJ1-1, with TRBD1 matching over 10 bases. This CDR3 contains 16 residues. V gave up 6 bases and J gave up 7 bases; unmatched junction bases: 14. Germline CDR1 reads SGHTA; CDR2 reads FQGTGA. Here the CDR3 DNA reads TGTGCCAGCAGGGCGGACCGACAGGGGGCAGGGAATGAAGCTTTCTTT. Residues: CASRADRQGAGNEAFF.

This clone appeared a single time. J is TRBJ2-5 and V is TRBV29-1, with 14 nucleotides matching TRBD2. The J segment lost 3 bases and the V segment lost 8 bases, leaving 8 bases of the junction unmatched. Germline V gene sequence: CDR1 SQVTM, CDR2 ANQGSEA. This CDR3 comprises 15 residues. CDR3 region: CSTGLAGALEETQYF. The DNA of the CDR3 is TGCAGCACGGGACTAGCGGGAGCTCTGGAAGAGACCCAGTACTTC.

The gene calls are TRBV2 and TRBJ2-5; 7 bases match TRBD1. This CDR3 is 14 amino acids long. Per germline, CDR1 SNHLY and CDR2 FYNNEI. Unmatched junction bases numbered 2, after V lost 2 bases and J lost 2 bases. CDR3 residues: CASSEWDSQETQYF. The CDR3, as DNA: TGTGCCAGCAGTGAATGGGACAGTCAAGAGACCCAGTACTTC.

The chain combines TRBV7-8 with TRBJ1-2, with 7 bases fitting TRBD1. Germline V gives CDR1 SGHVS, CDR2 FQNEAQ. The CDR3 totals 15 residues. V dropped 0 bases and J dropped 6; count of bases not matched to a gene: 7. The CDR3 protein is CASSLARTGHNGYTF. As DNA, the CDR3 is TGTGCCAGCAGCTTAGCACGGACAGGACATAATGGCTACACCTTC.

The CDR3, as DNA: TGTGCCTTCTTCAAACAGGGTTGGTCTGGAAACACCATATATTTT. It yields the protein CAFFKQGWSGNTIYF. V gene TRBV30 combines with J gene TRBJ1-3, with D tentatively TRBD1 (6 bases). V lost 7 bases, J lost 1 base, and 17 bases lay in between. Looked up from germline, CDR1 is GTSNPN and CDR2 is SVGIG (reference sequence). The CDR3 is made up of 15 amino acids.

DNA for the CDR3: TGCGCCAGCAGCCAAGTAACTGGGACTAGCGGGAGGGCTGAGACCCAGTACTTC. Amino acids: CASSQVTGTSGRAETQYF. The J gene is TRBJ2-5, the V gene TRBV4-1, with 16 positions matching TRBD2. Germline values: CDR1 MGHRA, CDR2 YSYEKL. This CDR3 has 18 residues. The trim removed 1 base at V and 5 bases at J, leaving 7 bases unmatched.